This TCR beta chain comes out of a study of T cells after yellow fever vaccination. The study's findings and limits: Contamination of FACS-sorted repertoires by abundant clonotypes from the bulk population could occur.

In this sample, this clonotype turned up a few times. As yet, its antigen is unknown. Germline CDR1 is DFQATT and CDR2 is SNEGSKA (reference sequence). V shed 5 bases and J shed 1 base, with 15 bases lying between them. This CDR3 comprises 15 residues. Each CDR3 protein is one row after TCRdb ran MiXCR on the 5' RACE reads. The sample has some 350,000 distinct CDR3 sequences, about 8.7% seen once. This receptor was obtained from a man between 18 and 29 years old who received the YFV17D yellow fever vaccine. The sample here was PBMCs, taken on the day of the first yellow fever vaccination. The genes are TRBV20-1 and TRBJ1-5, with a tentative D call TRBD1 (5 bases). The CDR3 loop is CSADTGQVSNQPQHF. Here the CDR3 DNA reads TGCAGTGCTGATACGGGGCAGGTGAGCAATCAGCCCCAGCATTTT.